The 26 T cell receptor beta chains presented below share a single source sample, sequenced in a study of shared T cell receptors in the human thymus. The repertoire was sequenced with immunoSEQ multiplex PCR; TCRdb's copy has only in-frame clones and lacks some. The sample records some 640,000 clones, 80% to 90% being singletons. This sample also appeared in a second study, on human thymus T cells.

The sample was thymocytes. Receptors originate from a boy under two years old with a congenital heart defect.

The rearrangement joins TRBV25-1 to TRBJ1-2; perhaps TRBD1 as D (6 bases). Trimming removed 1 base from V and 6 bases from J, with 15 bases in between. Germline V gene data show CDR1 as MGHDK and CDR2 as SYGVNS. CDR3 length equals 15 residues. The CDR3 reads CASSEWGQGLDGYTF. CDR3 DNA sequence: TGTGCCAGCAGTGAATGGGGACAAGGCTTAGATGGCTACACCTTC.

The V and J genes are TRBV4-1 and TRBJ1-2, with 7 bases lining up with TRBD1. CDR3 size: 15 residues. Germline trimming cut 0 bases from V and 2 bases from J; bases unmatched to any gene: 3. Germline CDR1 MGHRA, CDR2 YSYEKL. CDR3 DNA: TGCGCCAGCAGCCAAGAATCGGACAGGAACTATGGCTACACCTTC. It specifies CASSQESDRNYGYTF.

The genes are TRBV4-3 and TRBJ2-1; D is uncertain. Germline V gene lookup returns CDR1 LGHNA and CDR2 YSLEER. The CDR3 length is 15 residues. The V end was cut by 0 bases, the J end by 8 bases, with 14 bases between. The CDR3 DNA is TGCGCCAGCAGCCAAGATTTAGGAGCTCGGTATGAGCAGTTCTTC. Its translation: CASSQDLGARYEQFF.

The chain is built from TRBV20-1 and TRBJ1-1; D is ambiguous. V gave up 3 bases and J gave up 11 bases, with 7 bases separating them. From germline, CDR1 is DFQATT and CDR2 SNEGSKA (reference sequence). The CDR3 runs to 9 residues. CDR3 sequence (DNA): TGCAGTGCTAGCGACGGGGCTTTCTTT. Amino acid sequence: CSASDGAFF.

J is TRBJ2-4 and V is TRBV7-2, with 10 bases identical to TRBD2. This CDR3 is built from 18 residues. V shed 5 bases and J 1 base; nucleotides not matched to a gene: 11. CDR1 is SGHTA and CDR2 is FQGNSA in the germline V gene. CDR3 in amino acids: CASSHGRLAGVAKNIQYF. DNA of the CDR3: TGTGCCAGCAGCCACGGGCGCCTAGCGGGAGTGGCCAAAAACATTCAGTACTTC.

CDR3 bases: TGTGCCAGCAGTTACGGGCAGGGTCGAGAGACCCAGTACTTC. Translating it yields CASSYGQGRETQYF. V gene TRBV6-5 combines with J gene TRBJ2-5, with D possibly TRBD1 on 5 matching bases. The CDR3 has 14 residues. Germline CDR1 and CDR2: MNHEY and SVGAGI. Trimming cost V 2 bases and J 4 bases, with 11 bases left between them.

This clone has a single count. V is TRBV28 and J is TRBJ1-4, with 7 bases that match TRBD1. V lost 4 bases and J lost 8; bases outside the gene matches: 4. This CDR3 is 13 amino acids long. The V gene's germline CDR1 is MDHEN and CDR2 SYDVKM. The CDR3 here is CASSSTGEEKLFF. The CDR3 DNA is TGTGCCAGCAGTTCAACAGGGGAAGAAAAACTGTTTTTT.

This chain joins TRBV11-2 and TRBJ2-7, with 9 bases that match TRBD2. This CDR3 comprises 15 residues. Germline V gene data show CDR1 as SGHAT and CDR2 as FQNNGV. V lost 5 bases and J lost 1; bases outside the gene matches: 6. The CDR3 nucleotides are TGTGCCAGCAGCCGCCAGCGGGAGGCGTCCTACGAGCAGTACTTC. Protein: CASSRQREASYEQYF.

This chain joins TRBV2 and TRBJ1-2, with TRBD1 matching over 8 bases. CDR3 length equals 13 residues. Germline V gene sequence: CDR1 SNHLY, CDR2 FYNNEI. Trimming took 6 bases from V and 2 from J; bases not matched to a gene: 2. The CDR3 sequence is CASRWTGNYGYTF. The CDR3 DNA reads TGTGCCAGCAGATGGACAGGGAACTATGGCTACACCTTC.

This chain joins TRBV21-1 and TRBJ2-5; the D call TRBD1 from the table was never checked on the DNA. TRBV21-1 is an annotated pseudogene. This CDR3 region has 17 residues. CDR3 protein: CASSSALDRDLQETQYF. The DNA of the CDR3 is TGTGCCAGCAGTTCCGCGTTGGACAGGGATCTCCAAGAGACCCAGTACTTC.

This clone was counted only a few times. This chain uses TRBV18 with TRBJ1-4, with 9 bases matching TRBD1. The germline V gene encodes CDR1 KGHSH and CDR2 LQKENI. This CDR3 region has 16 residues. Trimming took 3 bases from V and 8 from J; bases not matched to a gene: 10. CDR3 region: CASSPGQGGKVEKLFF. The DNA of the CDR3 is TGTGCCAGCTCACCGGGACAGGGAGGGAAGGTCGAAAAACTGTTTTTT.

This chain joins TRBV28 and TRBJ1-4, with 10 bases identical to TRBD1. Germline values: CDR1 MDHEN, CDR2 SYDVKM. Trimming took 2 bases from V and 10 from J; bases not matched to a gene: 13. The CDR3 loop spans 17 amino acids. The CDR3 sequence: CASSLRPPGQGRVKLFF. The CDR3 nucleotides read TGTGCCAGCAGTTTAAGGCCCCCGGGACAGGGGCGGGTAAAACTGTTTTTT.

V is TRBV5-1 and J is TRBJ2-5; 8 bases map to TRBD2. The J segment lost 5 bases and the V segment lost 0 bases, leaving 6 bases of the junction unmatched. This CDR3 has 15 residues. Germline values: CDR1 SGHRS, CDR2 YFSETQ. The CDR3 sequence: CASSLEGSGGETQYF. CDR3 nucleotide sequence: TGCGCCAGCAGCTTGGAGGGAAGCGGGGGCGAGACCCAGTACTTC.

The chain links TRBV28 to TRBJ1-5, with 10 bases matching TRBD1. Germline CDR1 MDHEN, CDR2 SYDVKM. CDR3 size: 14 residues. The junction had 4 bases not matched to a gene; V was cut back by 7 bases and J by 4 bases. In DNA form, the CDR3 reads TGTGCCAGCACCGGGACAGGGGTTAATCAGCCCCAGCATTTT. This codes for CASTGTGVNQPQHF.

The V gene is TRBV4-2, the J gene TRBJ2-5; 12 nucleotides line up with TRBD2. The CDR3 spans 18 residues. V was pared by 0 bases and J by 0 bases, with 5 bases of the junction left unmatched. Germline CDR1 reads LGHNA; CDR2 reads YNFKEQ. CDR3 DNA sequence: TGTGCCAGCAGCCAAGAGGCACTAGCGGGGGGAAACCAAGAGACCCAGTACTTC. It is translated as CASSQEALAGGNQETQYF.

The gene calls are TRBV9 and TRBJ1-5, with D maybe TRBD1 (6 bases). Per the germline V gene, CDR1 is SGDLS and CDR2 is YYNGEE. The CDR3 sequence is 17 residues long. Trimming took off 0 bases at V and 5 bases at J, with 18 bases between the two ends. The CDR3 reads CASSVGLTGGRYQPQHF. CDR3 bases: TGTGCCAGCAGCGTAGGTTTGACAGGTGGTAGGTATCAGCCCCAGCATTTT.

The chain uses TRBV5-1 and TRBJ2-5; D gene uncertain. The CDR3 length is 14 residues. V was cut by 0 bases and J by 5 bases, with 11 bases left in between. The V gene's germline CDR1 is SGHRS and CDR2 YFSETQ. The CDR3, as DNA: TGCGCCAGCAGCTTGGTCCCAGCTAGGGAGACCCAGTACTTC. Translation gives CASSLVPARETQYF.

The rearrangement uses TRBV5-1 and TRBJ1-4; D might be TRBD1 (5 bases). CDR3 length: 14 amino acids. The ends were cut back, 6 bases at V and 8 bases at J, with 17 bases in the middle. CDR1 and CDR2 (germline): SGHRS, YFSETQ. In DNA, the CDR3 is TGCGCCAGCAATTCAGGGCGGGAGGGAGAAAAACTGTTTTTT. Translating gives CASNSGREGEKLFF.

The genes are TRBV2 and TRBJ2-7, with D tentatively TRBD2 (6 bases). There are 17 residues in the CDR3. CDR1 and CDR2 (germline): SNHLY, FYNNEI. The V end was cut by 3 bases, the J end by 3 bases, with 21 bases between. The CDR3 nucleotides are TGTGCCAGCAGTGAGGGTGAGGGCAGGTGGGGAGGCTACGAGCAGTACTTC. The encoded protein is CASSEGEGRWGGYEQYF.

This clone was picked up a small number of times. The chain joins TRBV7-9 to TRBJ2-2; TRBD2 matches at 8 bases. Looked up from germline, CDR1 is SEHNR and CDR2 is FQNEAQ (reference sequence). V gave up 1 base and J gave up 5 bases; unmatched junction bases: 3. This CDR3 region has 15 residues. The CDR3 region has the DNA TGTGCCAGCAGCTTAGTCTCTAGCGGGACCGGGGAGCTGTTTTTT. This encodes CASSLVSSGTGELFF.

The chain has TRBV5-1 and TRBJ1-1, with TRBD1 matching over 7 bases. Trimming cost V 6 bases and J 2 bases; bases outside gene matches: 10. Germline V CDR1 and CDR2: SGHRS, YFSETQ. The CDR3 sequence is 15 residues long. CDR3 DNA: TGCGCCAGCACCGCGGGGGGGGACAGCAACACTGAAGCTTTCTTT. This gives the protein CASTAGGDSNTEAFF.

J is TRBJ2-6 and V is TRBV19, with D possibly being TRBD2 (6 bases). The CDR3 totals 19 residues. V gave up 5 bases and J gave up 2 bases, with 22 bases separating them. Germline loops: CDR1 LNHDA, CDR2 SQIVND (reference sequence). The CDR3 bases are TGTGCCAGTAGTGGAGGGACCAGGAGACCCAAGGCTGGGGCCAACGTCCTGACTTTC. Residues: CASSGGTRRPKAGANVLTF.

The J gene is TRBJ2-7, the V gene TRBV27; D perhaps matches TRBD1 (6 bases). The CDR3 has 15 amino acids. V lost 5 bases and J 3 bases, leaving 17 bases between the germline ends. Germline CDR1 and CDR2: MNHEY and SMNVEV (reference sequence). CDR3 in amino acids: CASSGRTALNYEQYF. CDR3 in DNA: TGTGCCAGCAGTGGGCGGACAGCTTTAAACTACGAGCAGTACTTC.

In DNA form, the CDR3 reads TGCGCCAGCAGCCAAGTGTCTGGACTAGCGGCCTACAATGAGCAGTTCTTC. Residues: CASSQVSGLAAYNEQFF. The chain joins TRBV4-1 to TRBJ2-1; the match to TRBD2 covers 10 bases. Trimming cost V 1 base and J 2 bases; bases outside gene matches: 5. Germline V gives CDR1 MGHRA, CDR2 YSYEKL. The CDR3 is 17 residues long.

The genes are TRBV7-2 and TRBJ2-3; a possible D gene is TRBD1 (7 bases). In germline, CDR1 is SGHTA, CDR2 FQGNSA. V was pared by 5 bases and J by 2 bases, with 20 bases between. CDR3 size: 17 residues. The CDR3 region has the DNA TGTGCCAGCAGCCCCTCTAAACCAGGGGGGTACACAGATACGCAGTATTTT. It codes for CASSPSKPGGYTDTQYF. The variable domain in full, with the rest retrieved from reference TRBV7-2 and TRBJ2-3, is GAGVSQSPSNKVTEKGKDVELRCDPISGHTALYWYRQSLGQGLEFLIYFQGNSAPDKSGLPSDRFSAERTGGSVSTLTIQRTQQEDSAVYLCASSPSKPGGYTDTQYFGPGTRLTVL.

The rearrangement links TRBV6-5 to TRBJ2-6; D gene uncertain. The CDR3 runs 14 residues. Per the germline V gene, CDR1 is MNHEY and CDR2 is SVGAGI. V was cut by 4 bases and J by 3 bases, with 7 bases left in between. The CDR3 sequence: CASSLGSGANVLTF. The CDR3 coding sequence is TGTGCCAGCAGTTTGGGCAGTGGGGCCAACGTCCTGACTTTC.